Below, 4 T cell receptor beta chains from the same sample are listed, as sequenced in a study of blood T cell repertoires in COVID-19. The repertoire was sequenced with immunoSEQ multiplex PCR; TCRdb's copy has only in-frame clones and lacks some. The sample shows 200,000 to 300,000 clones, 85% to 90% of them seen only once. Input material: peripheral blood. The receptor source for this set is a man between 60 and 75 years old with acute or convalescent COVID-19.

The rearrangement links TRBV18 to TRBJ1-3; 8 positions match TRBD1. The CDR3 runs 16 residues. Germline V CDR1 and CDR2: KGHSH, LQKENI. The V and J ends lost 3 bases and 0 bases, in that order; junction bases with no gene match: 4. The CDR3 spells CASSPPGGLSGNTIYF. The CDR3 DNA sequence: TGTGCCAGCTCACCCCCAGGGGGCCTCTCTGGAAACACCATATATTTT.

The chain has TRBV7-2 and TRBJ1-2, with D possibly matching TRBD1 (6 bases). Germline CDR1 and CDR2: SGHTA and FQGNSA. This CDR3 region has 15 residues. V was shortened by 7 bases and J by 4 bases, with 19 bases between the two germline ends. Written as DNA, the CDR3 is TGTGCCAGCACCCCTAGGGGGTCCGGGGTCTATGGCTACACCTTC. Amino acids: CASTPRGSGVYGYTF.

This chain uses TRBV11-3 with TRBJ1-2, with 8 positions matching TRBD1. CDR3 length equals 13 residues. CDR1 and CDR2 (germline): SGHNT, YENEEA. Losses at the gene ends were 5 bases for V and 8 bases for J; bases not matched to a gene: 7. CDR3 protein: CASSRTGKEGYTF. The DNA of the CDR3 is TGTGCCAGCAGCCGGACAGGGAAGGAAGGCTACACCTTC.

This clone appeared once. The chain employs TRBV28 and TRBJ1-1; D uncertain. This CDR3 comprises 14 residues. Looked up from germline, CDR1 is MDHEN and CDR2 is SYDVKM. Trimming left V 3 bases short and J 0 bases short, with 8 bases between. The CDR3, as DNA: TGTGCCAGCAGTTTGTCGAACATGAACACTGAAGCTTTCTTT. Its protein is CASSLSNMNTEAFF.